The 21 T cell receptor beta chains below were found in one sample sequenced in a study of OX40 agonist ivuxolimab in advanced cancers. Measured with immunoSEQ multiplex PCR; TCRdb has only the in-frame clones, and not every one. The data show tens of thousands of clones, approximately 80% seen once. The sequencing here drew on CD4+ or CD8+ T cells sorted from blood, taken in a trial of the OX40 agonist ivuxolimab. These receptors were obtained from an adult with an advanced solid tumor such as melanoma, head and neck, liver or kidney cancer.

V is TRBV2 and J is TRBJ2-7; a possible D gene is TRBD2 (5 bases). Germline V lookup: CDR1 SNHLY, CDR2 FYNNEI. The length of the CDR3 is 12 residues. V dropped 8 bases and J dropped 5 bases, with 13 bases sitting between them. The CDR3 DNA follows: TGTGCCAGCGAACGGCCCGGGGACGAGCAGTACTTC. This translates into CASERPGDEQYF. Supplemented by reference TRBV2 and TRBJ2-7, the full variable domain reads EPEVTQTPSHQVTQMGQEVILRCVPISNHLYFYWYRQILGQKVEFLVSFYNNEISEKSEIFDDQFSVERPDGSNFTLKIRSTKLEDSAMYFCASERPGDEQYFGPGTRLTVT.

The rearrangement joins TRBV6-1 to TRBJ2-3; D not resolved. Germline V gene data show CDR1 as MNHNS and CDR2 as SASEGT. V was shortened by 5 bases and J by 4 bases, with 7 bases between the two germline ends. The CDR3 consists of 12 residues. This CDR3 reads CASSMGPDTQYF. The CDR3 DNA reads TGTGCCAGCAGTATGGGTCCAGATACGCAGTATTTT.

V and J are TRBV19 and TRBJ1-1; TRBD1 matches 7 bases. Trimming took 6 bases from V and 1 from J; bases not matched to a gene: 11. This CDR3 is 16 amino acids long. Germline V CDR1 and CDR2: LNHDA, SQIVND (reference sequence). The CDR3 loop is CASRRDLGGANTEAFF. In DNA form, the CDR3 reads TGTGCCAGTAGGAGAGACCTAGGGGGCGCGAACACTGAAGCTTTCTTT.

The V gene is TRBV28, the J gene TRBJ2-7, with 10 bases matching TRBD1. V was pared by 6 bases and J by 3 bases, with 14 bases of the junction left unmatched. Per the germline V gene, CDR1 is MDHEN and CDR2 is SYDVKM. The CDR3 has 17 residues. CDR3: CASSPLGQGGSLYEQYF. The CDR3 nucleotides read TGTGCCAGCAGCCCGCTCGGACAGGGGGGTTCCCTCTACGAGCAGTACTTC.

The CDR3 protein is CASSSRRDLGTEAFF. DNA of the CDR3: TGTGCCAGCAGCTCTCGAAGGGACCTTGGGACTGAAGCTTTCTTT. The chain is built from TRBV7-2 and TRBJ1-1; TRBD1 might be the D (5 bases). In germline, CDR1 is SGHTA, CDR2 FQGNSA. The V end was cut by 4 bases, the J end by 5 bases, with 17 bases between. This CDR3 spans 15 amino acids.

The V gene is TRBV6-5, the J gene TRBJ1-3; D remains unclear. This CDR3 is built from 13 residues. CDR1 MNHEY and CDR2 SVGAGI come from the germline V gene. Trimming stripped 7 bases from V and 0 bases from J, with 7 bases between. CDR3 nucleotide sequence: TGTGCCAGCATCGCGCACTCTGGAAACACCATATATTTT. This encodes CASIAHSGNTIYF.

The chain carries TRBV25-1 and TRBJ1-1, with 7 bases identical to TRBD1. Germline CDR1 and CDR2: MGHDK and SYGVNS. Unmatched junction bases numbered 3, after V lost 4 bases and J lost 1 base. The CDR3 has 14 residues. For the CDR3, the DNA is TGTGCCAGCAGTGTGACAGGGTCGAACACTGAAGCTTTCTTT. Its protein is CASSVTGSNTEAFF.

This chain uses TRBV5-1 with TRBJ2-1; 7 bases align to TRBD2. The ends lost 4 bases at V and 3 bases at J; junction bases unmatched: 7. This CDR3 is 15 amino acids long. Germline CDR1 is SGHRS and CDR2 is YFSETQ. For the CDR3, the DNA is TGCGCCAGCAGCGGCGCTGGCGGGAGCTACAATGAGCAGTTCTTC. Translating it yields CASSGAGGSYNEQFF.

V usage is TRBV11-3 and J usage is TRBJ2-7; 9 bases are a match to TRBD2. Trimming removed 5 bases from V and 2 bases from J; junction bases left unmatched: 13. CDR3 length: 17 residues. Germline loops: CDR1 SGHNT, CDR2 YENEEA. This chain's CDR3 is CASSRGGAGGGTYEQYF. As DNA, the CDR3 is TGTGCCAGCAGCCGAGGGGGCGCGGGAGGGGGAACCTACGAGCAGTACTTC.

This chain connects TRBV10-3 to TRBJ1-1; the match to TRBD1 covers 7 bases. The CDR3 is made up of 15 amino acids. The junction had 6 bases not matched to a gene; V was cut back by 3 bases and J by 2 bases. From germline, CDR1 is ENHRY and CDR2 SYGVKD. In DNA form, the CDR3 reads TGTGCCATCAGTGAAAGCCGGGACAGCAACACTGAAGCTTTCTTT. Translated: CAISESRDSNTEAFF.

The chain recombines TRBV5-6 with TRBJ2-4; TRBD2 is a possible D gene (5 bases). V was shortened by 1 base and J by 8 bases, with 10 bases between the two germline ends. This CDR3 spans 13 amino acids. The germline CDR1 and CDR2 sequences are SGHDT and YYEEEE. CDR3 DNA: TGTGCCAGCAGCTTGAAGGTGCGGGACATTCAGTACTTC. This gives the protein CASSLKVRDIQYF.

The gene calls are TRBV9 and TRBJ1-5; TRBD1 aligns across 8 bases. Trimming cost V 0 bases and J 6 bases; bases outside gene matches: 5. The germline V gene has CDR1 SGDLS and CDR2 YYNGEE. This CDR3 has 15 residues. In DNA form, the CDR3 reads TGTGCCAGCAGCGTAGATGGACAGGGCGGTCAGCCCCAGCATTTT. Translated: CASSVDGQGGQPQHF.

The rearrangement links TRBV6-6 to TRBJ2-5, with D perhaps given as TRBD1 or TRBD2 (5 bases each). V was pared by 2 bases and J by 4 bases, with 14 bases between. Germline CDR1 and CDR2: MNHNY and SVGAGI (reference sequence). This CDR3 spans 15 amino acids. The CDR3 is CASSYAGTPGETQYF. CDR3 nucleotides: TGTGCCAGCAGTTACGCCGGGACCCCCGGAGAGACCCAGTACTTC.

V gene TRBV11-2 combines with J gene TRBJ2-7, with 11 bases lining up with TRBD2. Germline V gene data show CDR1 as SGHAT and CDR2 as FQNNGV. Trimming removed 5 bases from V and 2 bases from J; junction bases left unmatched: 8. The CDR3 contains 16 residues. CDR3 amino acids: CASSQSLAGGAYEQYF. The CDR3 bases are TGTGCCAGCAGCCAATCCCTAGCGGGAGGAGCCTACGAGCAGTACTTC.

The chain carries TRBV5-4 and TRBJ2-1; perhaps TRBD1 as D (6 bases). The CDR3 contains 16 residues. CDR1 is SGHNT and CDR2 is YYREEE in the germline V gene (reference sequence). V was shortened by 2 bases and J by 6 bases, with 18 bases between the two germline ends. CDR3 sequence (DNA): TGTGCCAGCAGCTTCCTAGGTAGGGGGTACAGCAATGAGCAGTTCTTC. It encodes CASSFLGRGYSNEQFF.

This clone was picked up one time. The gene calls are TRBV7-9 and TRBJ1-2; D uncertain. CDR3 length equals 12 residues. Germline V lookup: CDR1 SEHNR, CDR2 FQNEAQ (reference sequence). Trimming removed 1 base from V and 7 bases from J, with 7 bases in between. The CDR3 protein is CASSLGVFGYTF. The CDR3 region has the DNA TGTGCCAGCAGCTTAGGCGTTTTTGGCTACACCTTC.

The chain joins TRBV4-1 to TRBJ2-7; weak D call: TRBD1 (6 bases). The CDR3 totals 14 residues. V was trimmed by 1 base and J by 2 bases, leaving 9 bases between them. Germline loops: CDR1 MGHRA, CDR2 YSYEKL. The CDR3 DNA sequence: TGCGCCAGCAGCCAAGGGGCAGGGGCCTACGAGCAGTACTTC. Its translation: CASSQGAGAYEQYF.

The chain couples TRBV19 to TRBJ2-2; TRBD1 might be the D (6 bases). The germline V gene encodes CDR1 LNHDA and CDR2 SQIVND (reference sequence). Trimming removed 9 bases at V and 1 base at J, with 36 bases between. The CDR3 contains 22 residues. In DNA form, the CDR3 reads TGTGCCAGCAGTCCGGGACACGAAATACAGGACGTGCTGTGGGTGAACACCGGGGAGCTGTTTTTT. Translated: CASSPGHEIQDVLWVNTGELFF.

V and J are TRBV6-5 and TRBJ2-7; D gene unclear. The germline V and J ends were trimmed by 3 bases and 0 bases, with 6 bases remaining between them. This CDR3 has 13 amino acids. Germline V CDR1 and CDR2: MNHEY, SVGAGI. The CDR3 here is CASSYSSSYEQYF. CDR3 coding DNA: TGTGCCAGCAGTTATTCAAGCTCCTACGAGCAGTACTTC.

The V and J genes are TRBV30 and TRBJ2-7, with 10 nucleotides matching TRBD2. With 8 bases clipped from V and 0 bases from J, the junction kept 19 bases outside the gene matches. The CDR3 covers 18 residues. In germline, CDR1 is GTSNPN, CDR2 SVGIG (reference sequence). This CDR3 reads CASAGRTSGFSTSYEQYF. In DNA, the CDR3 is TGTGCCAGTGCGGGCAGGACTAGCGGCTTCTCTACCTCCTACGAGCAGTACTTC.

The rearrangement uses TRBV5-1 and TRBJ1-2, with D possibly being TRBD1 (6 bases). V lost 3 bases and J lost 2, with 14 bases in between. The CDR3 sequence is 15 residues long. The germline V gene encodes CDR1 SGHRS and CDR2 YFSETQ. CDR3 nucleotide sequence: TGCGCCAGCAGCTCAAATCTCAGGGGAAACTATGGCTACACCTTC. Protein: CASSSNLRGNYGYTF.